These 17 T cell receptor beta chains share one sample of origin, sequenced in a study of T cells in Graves' hyperthyroidism and ophthalmopathy. Using RNA transcripts as the source, TCR beta CDR3 regions were amplified. In the first-round RT-PCR of the TCR CDR3, the HTBI primer set was used. TCRdb analysed the multiplex PCR reads with MiXCR anew, one entry per CDR3 protein. The repertoire has about 530,000 distinct CDR3 sequences, roughly 17% of them found once; the top ten carry approximately 18%. The source material was blood. The origin of the receptors is a woman aged 18-35 years with Graves' ophthalmopathy.

This rearrangement joins TRBV4-3 to TRBJ1-1; 8 bases are shared with TRBD1. V shed 1 base and J 1 base; nucleotides not matched to a gene: 2. CDR1 and CDR2 (germline): LGHNA, YSLEER. The CDR3 totals 15 residues. The CDR3 sequence: CASSQGQGANTEAFF. DNA for the CDR3: TGCGCCAGCAGCCAAGGGCAGGGGGCGAACACTGAAGCTTTCTTT.

The chain uses TRBV4-2 and TRBJ2-7; 9 bases align to TRBD2. The ends lost 4 bases at V and 3 bases at J; junction bases unmatched: 7. The CDR3 length is 15 residues. CDR1 and CDR2 (germline): LGHNA, YNFKEQ. In nucleotides, the CDR3 is TGTGCCAGCAGCCTCGAGACTAGCGGATACTACGAGCAGTACTTC. This gives the protein CASSLETSGYYEQYF.

The chain recombines TRBV7-3 with TRBJ2-2, with D perhaps matching TRBD1 (5 bases). CDR1 is SGHTA, CDR2 FQGTGA, per germline. The ends were cut back, 1 base at V and 4 bases at J, with 10 bases in the middle. This CDR3 spans 15 amino acids. CDR3 region: CASSLKGLGTGELFF. CDR3 in DNA: TGTGCCAGCAGCTTAAAGGGGTTGGGCACCGGGGAGCTGTTTTTT.

The chain links TRBV6-2 or TRBV6-3 to TRBJ1-1; D unresolved. CDR3 length: 9 residues. V was trimmed by 11 bases and J by 11 bases, leaving 12 bases between them. CDR1 is MNHEY, CDR2 SVGEGT, per germline. The CDR3 DNA reads TGTGCCGGCAATTACCCGGCTTTCTTT. The encoded protein is CAGNYPAFF.

The chain joins TRBV6-5 to TRBJ1-2, with a possible D match to TRBD1 (5 bases). The V and J ends lost 0 bases and 8 bases respectively, with 13 bases between them. CDR3 length equals 14 residues. Germline V lookup: CDR1 MNHEY, CDR2 SVGAGI. CDR3 in amino acids: CASSYSGQGKGYTF. In DNA form, the CDR3 reads TGTGCCAGCAGTTACTCCGGACAAGGTAAAGGCTACACCTTC.

The chain has TRBV5-1 and TRBJ2-3; 8 nucleotides align to TRBD2. This CDR3 spans 16 amino acids. Germline assignment: CDR1 SGHRS and CDR2 YFSETQ. V gave up 0 bases and J gave up 1 base; unmatched junction bases: 4. The CDR3 spells CASSLEGLVRTDTQYF. The CDR3 bases are TGCGCCAGCAGCTTGGAGGGACTAGTACGCACAGATACGCAGTATTTT.

The table lists this clonotype with many counts. The chain uses TRBV2 and TRBJ1-2; D call uncertain. CDR3 length: 11 amino acids. Between the trimmed V and J ends, which lost 0 bases and 7 bases, there was a span of 3 bases. CDR1 SNHLY and CDR2 FYNNEI come from the germline V gene. The CDR3 here is CASSEALGYTF. CDR3 DNA sequence: TGTGCCAGCAGTGAAGCGCTTGGCTACACCTTC.

There are a few counts of this clonotype. The chain carries TRBV5-1 and TRBJ2-5, with 9 nucleotides matching TRBD1. V shed 4 bases and J 1 base; nucleotides not matched to a gene: 8. Germline V gives CDR1 SGHRS, CDR2 YFSETQ. CDR3 length: 16 residues. The CDR3 loop is CASSTLDRGIQETQYF. In DNA form, the CDR3 reads TGCGCCAGCAGCACCCTGGACAGGGGAATCCAAGAGACCCAGTACTTC.

This clonotype occurred a few times. V is TRBV29-1 and J is TRBJ1-2, with a tentative D call TRBD1 (5 bases). V was pared by 5 bases and J by 8 bases, with 18 bases between. This CDR3 spans 13 amino acids. CDR1 and CDR2 (germline): SQVTM, ANQGSEA. The CDR3 DNA follows: TGCAGCGTTAAACGAGGGGAAGTTACCGGCTACACCTTC. Amino acids: CSVKRGEVTGYTF.

This clonotype occurred many times. The J gene is TRBJ2-7, the V gene TRBV18; 8 bases map to TRBD2. CDR1 is KGHSH, CDR2 LQKENI, per germline. The CDR3 extends over 13 amino acids. Trimming took 3 bases from V and 6 from J; bases not matched to a gene: 4. CDR3 coding DNA: TGTGCCAGCTCACCCGGGAGGGTACGCGAGCAGTACTTC. Amino acid sequence: CASSPGRVREQYF.

The chain uses TRBV29-1 and TRBJ1-1, with 8 bases that match TRBD1. The V gene's germline CDR1 is SQVTM and CDR2 ANQGSEA. CDR3 size: 12 residues. Unmatched junction bases numbered 5, after V lost 6 bases and J lost 5 bases. DNA of the CDR3: TGCAGCGTCCAACAGGGGGGGACTGAAGCTTTCTTT. Translating it yields CSVQQGGTEAFF.

This clonotype was observed at least ten times. This rearrangement joins TRBV6-2 or TRBV6-3 to TRBJ2-7; a weak D match, TRBD2 (6 bases). The length of the CDR3 is 16 residues. From germline, CDR1 is MNHEY and CDR2 SVGEGT. Trimming removed 2 bases at V and 3 bases at J, with 17 bases between. Written as DNA, the CDR3 is TGTGCCAGCAGTTACAATCGGTGGGGGGATGTCTACGAGCAGTACTTC. As protein: CASSYNRWGDVYEQYF.

This clonotype has more than one count but fewer than ten. The chain joins TRBV30 to TRBJ2-1; TRBD2 aligns across 10 bases. Germline CDR1 GTSNPN, CDR2 SVGIG (reference sequence). This CDR3 is 13 amino acids long. The V segment lost 5 bases and the J segment 9 bases; nucleotides outside the gene matches: 7. The CDR3 loop is CAWAAGGPTEQFF. The CDR3 DNA reads as TGTGCCTGGGCAGCGGGAGGGCCGACTGAGCAGTTCTTC. Filled out from reference TRBV30 and TRBJ2-1, the complete variable domain reads SQTIHQWPATLVQPVGSPLSLECTVEGTSNPNLYWYRQAAGRGLQLLFYSVGIGQISSEVPQNLSASRPQDRQFILSSKKLLLSDSGFYLCAWAAGGPTEQFFGPGTRLTVL.

This chain uses TRBV7-9 with TRBJ1-5, with 7 bases lining up with TRBD1. CDR3 length: 16 residues. After removal of 1 base from V and 0 bases from J, the junction contained 3 bases not matched to a gene. Looked up from germline, CDR1 is SEHNR and CDR2 is FQNEAQ (reference sequence). In DNA form, the CDR3 reads TGTGCCAGCAGCTTAGAGGGGGCAGATAGCAATCAGCCCCAGCATTTT. Encoded protein: CASSLEGADSNQPQHF.

The genes are TRBV20-1 and TRBJ1-4, with a possible D match to TRBD1 (6 bases). Germline V gene data show CDR1 as DFQATT and CDR2 as SNEGSKA (reference sequence). V dropped 0 bases and J dropped 7 bases, with 15 bases sitting between them. The CDR3 is made up of 15 amino acids. The CDR3 region has the DNA TGCAGTGCTAGAGAGGGGGGGGGCTTCTCTGAAAAACTGTTTTTT. It is translated as CSAREGGGFSEKLFF.

This clonotype was seen at least ten times. CDR3 region: CASRGLVSYEQYF. The CDR3, as DNA: TGTGCCAGCAGGGGGCTAGTCTCCTACGAGCAGTACTTC. The chain links TRBV7-9 to TRBJ2-7; tentative D call: TRBD1 (5 bases). Germline assignment: CDR1 SEHNR and CDR2 FQNEAQ (reference sequence). CDR3 length: 13 residues. Trimming removed 6 bases from V and 0 bases from J, with 9 bases in between.

CDR3 residues: CASSQIGQVQETQYF. CDR3 bases: TGTGCCAGCAGTCAAATTGGACAGGTTCAAGAGACCCAGTACTTC. The V gene is TRBV6-1, the J gene TRBJ2-5; TRBD1 aligns across 7 bases. The CDR3 is 15 residues long. Germline CDR1 is MNHNS and CDR2 is SASEGT. V lost 5 bases and J lost 2; bases outside the gene matches: 8.